The 10 T cell receptor beta chains reported below all come from one sample, sequenced in a study of blood T cell repertoires in COVID-19. The method was immunoSEQ multiplex PCR; TCRdb's version includes in-frame clones alone and lacks a portion of them. Of around 230,000 clones in the sample, roughly 85% were seen once. Sequenced input: peripheral blood. Every receptor here comes from a man in his fifties or sixties with COVID-19, enrolled during active disease.

This clone was recorded only once. The chain recombines TRBV20-1 with TRBJ1-5, with a tentative D call TRBD1 (5 bases). The CDR3 loop spans 15 amino acids. V lost 3 bases to trimming and J lost 1 base, with 13 bases between them. Germline V gene lookup returns CDR1 DFQATT and CDR2 SNEGSKA (reference sequence). CDR3 region: CSASSLTVSNQPQHF. The CDR3 nucleotides read TGCAGTGCTAGTTCGCTGACAGTGAGCAATCAGCCCCAGCATTTT.

This chain joins TRBV6-5 and TRBJ2-7; D gene ambiguous. Germline CDR1 MNHEY, CDR2 SVGAGI. CDR3 size: 13 residues. The germline V and J ends were trimmed by 2 bases and 1 base, with 6 bases remaining between them. The CDR3 DNA follows: TGTGCCAGCAGTTACGGGCCGTCCTACGAGCAGTACTTC. Protein sequence: CASSYGPSYEQYF.

The chain links TRBV29-1 to TRBJ1-1, with unresolved D. CDR1 and CDR2 from the germline V gene are SQVTM and ANQGSEA. Deletions cut 0 bases from V and 3 bases from J, with 5 bases between. The CDR3 contains 12 residues. This chain's CDR3 is CSVEELDTEAFF. CDR3 nucleotides: TGCAGCGTTGAAGAACTGGACACTGAAGCTTTCTTT.

This chain uses TRBV6-6 with TRBJ1-2; 8 nucleotides line up with TRBD1. The CDR3 totals 13 residues. V was pared by 4 bases and J by 8 bases, with 6 bases of the junction left unmatched. CDR1 is MNHNY and CDR2 is SVGAGI in the germline V gene (reference sequence). For the CDR3, the DNA is TGTGCCAGCAGTTCCTCCCAGGGGGCCGGCTACACCTTC. Translating it yields CASSSSQGAGYTF.

The genes are TRBV7-3 and TRBJ2-3; 8 bases line up with TRBD2. The CDR3 has 14 residues. V dropped 5 bases and J dropped 7; count of bases not matched to a gene: 8. The V gene's germline CDR1 is SGHTA and CDR2 FQGTGA. CDR3 in DNA: TGTGCCAGCAGCCAGACTAGCGCCATCAATACGCAGTATTTT. It codes for CASSQTSAINTQYF.

J is TRBJ2-7 and V is TRBV27; 7 bases fit TRBD1. CDR1 and CDR2 from the germline V gene are MNHEY and SMNVEV (reference sequence). The junction had 7 bases not matched to a gene; V was cut back by 5 bases and J by 6 bases. The CDR3 runs to 13 residues. The CDR3 region has the DNA TGTGCCAGCAGTCCCTCGACAGGGTTCGAGCAGTACTTC. This translates into CASSPSTGFEQYF.

The V call is TRBV6-5, the J call TRBJ1-2, with 7 bases that match TRBD1. V shed 6 bases, J shed 4 bases, and the junction held 5 bases outside the gene matches. Germline V gene lookup returns CDR1 MNHEY and CDR2 SVGAGI. The CDR3 covers 13 residues. The CDR3 here is CASRSGTVYGYTF. The CDR3, as DNA: TGTGCCAGCAGATCCGGGACAGTCTATGGCTACACCTTC.

The V call is TRBV14, the J call TRBJ2-4; no reliable D call. Deletions cut 6 bases from V and 6 bases from J, with 12 bases between. CDR3 length: 13 amino acids. Germline loops: CDR1 SGHDN, CDR2 FVKESK. Here the CDR3 reads CASSIAPVNIQYF. CDR3 sequence (DNA): TGTGCCAGCAGTATTGCCCCGGTAAACATTCAGTACTTC.

This chain joins TRBV10-3 and TRBJ1-1, with TRBD1 identical over 7 bases. V lost 2 bases and J lost 1; bases outside the gene matches: 4. This CDR3 spans 15 amino acids. Germline CDR1 ENHRY, CDR2 SYGVKD. The CDR3: CAISEAGTENTEAFF. DNA for the CDR3: TGTGCCATCAGTGAGGCCGGGACAGAGAACACTGAAGCTTTCTTT.

The chain has TRBV3-1 (or the pseudogene TRBV3-2) and TRBJ1-6; 7 bases map to TRBD1. In germline, CDR1 is LGHDT, CDR2 YNNKEL (reference sequence). CDR3 length: 19 residues. Trimming took 10 bases from V and 1 from J; bases not matched to a gene: 19. CDR3 loop: CANRKLGQMGGSYNSPLHF. In DNA form, the CDR3 reads TGTGCCAATCGGAAACTGGGACAGATGGGGGGATCCTATAATTCACCCCTCCACTTT.